The 32 T cell receptor beta chains below all came from one sample that was sequenced in a study of shared clonotypes between healthy human individuals. Produced via immunoSEQ multiplex PCR; TCRdb's table is partial and in-frame only. This sample yields 1.5 million to 2.5 million clones, of which about 95% are seen a single time; 1.2% belongs to the top ten. Positively selected for CCR7, the CD45RO-negative cells used as naive CD8 cells excluded terminally differentiated effector memory CD45RA+ cells. Sequenced material: naive CD8+ T cells sorted from blood. The receptor source for this set is a young man in good health.

This chain connects TRBV29-1 to TRBJ2-3; unclear D gene. With 0 bases removed from V and 3 bases from J, the gap between germline ends came to 13 bases. Germline lookup yields CDR1 SQVTM and CDR2 ANQGSEA. The CDR3 contains 15 residues. This CDR3 reads CSVEDKGRSTDTQYF. In DNA form, the CDR3 reads TGCAGCGTTGAAGATAAGGGCAGGTCGACAGATACGCAGTATTTT.

With regard to this clone: Different DNA sequences within this sample yield the same CDR3. This chain joins TRBV7-9 and TRBJ2-1, with TRBD2 matching 8 bases. The CDR3 loop spans 16 amino acids. CDR1 and CDR2 (germline): SEHNR, FQNEAQ (reference sequence). Unmatched junction bases numbered 2, after V lost 1 base and J lost 0 bases. This CDR3 is CASSLVAGSSYNEQFF. The DNA of the CDR3 is TGTGCCAGCAGCTTAGTAGCGGGGAGCTCCTACAATGAGCAGTTCTTC.

This chain uses TRBV2 with TRBJ1-1; D is possibly TRBD1 (5 bases). The V and J ends lost 1 base and 1 base respectively, with 13 bases between them. From germline, CDR1 is SNHLY and CDR2 FYNNEI. The CDR3 consists of 16 residues. The CDR3 DNA reads as TGTGCCAGCAGTGAAGGTTGGGTGACAGCGAACACTGAAGCTTTCTTT. Protein sequence: CASSEGWVTANTEAFF.

The CDR3 DNA sequence: TGTGCTTATGACAGGGCAGGGTACGAGCAGTACTTC. Its protein is CAYDRAGYEQYF. The chain carries TRBV30 and TRBJ2-7, with 7 bases aligning to TRBD1. In germline, CDR1 is GTSNPN, CDR2 SVGIG (reference sequence). The CDR3 extends over 12 amino acids.

This clone appeared once. CDR3 coding DNA: TGTGCCAGCACCCCAGGAGGAGAGAATTACGAGCAGTACTTC. Translating gives CASTPGGENYEQYF. The chain uses TRBV6-6 and TRBJ2-7; tentatively, D is TRBD2 (5 bases). The V end lost 7 bases, the J end lost 4 bases, and 17 bases lay between the germline ends. The CDR3 runs 14 residues. Germline V gives CDR1 MNHNY, CDR2 SVGAGI (reference sequence).

The V call is TRBV25-1, the J call TRBJ1-1; D remains ambiguous. Trimming removed 6 bases at V and 1 base at J, with 18 bases between. From germline, CDR1 is MGHDK and CDR2 SYGVNS. The CDR3 extends over 16 amino acids. This CDR3 is CASSHWREASNTEAFF. The CDR3 nucleotides are TGTGCCAGCAGCCATTGGAGGGAGGCCTCGAACACTGAAGCTTTCTTT.

The chain carries TRBV27 and TRBJ2-7; 9 bases are a match to TRBD1. V lost 5 bases to trimming and J lost 4 bases; unmatched junction nucleotides: 6. Germline V gene data show CDR1 as MNHEY and CDR2 as SMNVEV (reference sequence). The CDR3 loop spans 14 amino acids. The CDR3 DNA reads TGTGCCAGCAGTGTACAGGGGGCTTTATACGAGCAGTACTTC. It specifies CASSVQGALYEQYF.

V gene TRBV27 combines with J gene TRBJ2-1; tentative D call: TRBD2 (5 bases). Per the germline V gene, CDR1 is MNHEY and CDR2 is SMNVEV (reference sequence). V lost 6 bases, J lost 4 bases, and 7 bases lay in between. The CDR3 has 12 amino acids. In DNA, the CDR3 is TGTGCCAGCAGGTCGGGATACAATGAGCAGTTCTTC. Translation: CASRSGYNEQFF.

As for this clone: The same CDR3 also results from other DNA sequences found in this sample. V usage is TRBV5-4 and J usage is TRBJ2-5; 7 nucleotides match TRBD2. Germline V CDR1 and CDR2: SGHNT, YYREEE (reference sequence). The CDR3 sequence is 14 residues long. With 3 bases clipped from V and 1 base from J, the junction kept 3 bases outside the gene matches. The CDR3 protein is CASSWGGTQETQYF. CDR3 bases: TGTGCCAGCAGCTGGGGGGGGACCCAAGAGACCCAGTACTTC.

This chain joins TRBV6-5 and TRBJ2-1, with 7 bases identical to TRBD1. J was trimmed by 7 bases and V by 0 bases; bases with no gene match: 9. Germline values: CDR1 MNHEY, CDR2 SVGAGI. This CDR3 has 16 amino acids. The CDR3 spells CASSYSFEGARNEQFF. CDR3 nucleotide sequence: TGTGCCAGCAGTTACTCGTTTGAGGGGGCTAGAAATGAGCAGTTCTTC.

V usage is TRBV29-1 and J usage is TRBJ2-7, with a weak D call TRBD2 (6 bases). Between the trimmed V and J ends, which lost 4 bases and 4 bases, there was a span of 11 bases. The CDR3 spans 12 residues. Germline V gene lookup returns CDR1 SQVTM and CDR2 ANQGSEA. The CDR3 DNA is TGCAGCGTTGCAATTAGCGGATACGAGCAGTACTTC. The encoded protein is CSVAISGYEQYF.

This chain connects TRBV11-2 to TRBJ2-7; the D is unclear. Germline assignment: CDR1 SGHAT and CDR2 FQNNGV. The CDR3 has 14 amino acids. The V gene lost 1 base and the J gene lost 0 bases, with 7 bases spanning the gap. The CDR3 is CASSLGSNSYEQYF. Here the CDR3 DNA reads TGTGCCAGCAGCTTAGGGAGTAACTCCTACGAGCAGTACTTC.

The gene calls are TRBV4-1 and TRBJ2-1; 12 bases are shared with TRBD2. In germline, CDR1 is MGHRA, CDR2 YSYEKL. The CDR3 contains 16 residues. V was pared by 4 bases and J by 8 bases, with 9 bases of the junction left unmatched. The CDR3 nucleotides are TGCGCCAGCAGCCTCCGACTAGCGGGGGTCCGGTATGAGCAGTTCTTC. Translating it yields CASSLRLAGVRYEQFF.

The chain combines TRBV7-8 with TRBJ2-7; D is ambiguous. Deletions cut 5 bases from V and 5 bases from J, with 16 bases between. The CDR3 has 14 residues. Germline V gene data show CDR1 as SGHVS and CDR2 as FQNEAQ. The DNA of the CDR3 is TGTGCCAGCAGCCACATGACCCTCCCCGACGAGCAGTACTTC. Its protein product is CASSHMTLPDEQYF.

The count of this clone is one. The rearrangement joins TRBV10-2 to TRBJ2-5; 9 bases fit TRBD1. This CDR3 region has 13 residues. V lost 5 bases to trimming and J lost 5 bases; unmatched junction nucleotides: 3. The germline V gene has CDR1 WSHSY and CDR2 SAAADI. The CDR3 reads CASSMTGGETQYF. The CDR3 coding sequence is TGCGCCAGCAGTATGACAGGGGGGGAGACCCAGTACTTC.

The chain joins TRBV7-9 to TRBJ1-2, with D tentatively TRBD1 (5 bases). CDR1 and CDR2 from the germline V gene are SEHNR and FQNEAQ (reference sequence). The CDR3 spans 12 residues. With 5 bases removed from V and 7 bases from J, the gap between germline ends came to 11 bases. CDR3 DNA: TGTGCCAGCAGCCTGGACATTGCTGGCTACACCTTC. It specifies CASSLDIAGYTF.

In nucleotides, the CDR3 is TGTGCCAGCAGTGTGGAGTCGGCCTTCTCCTACGAGCAGTACTTC. It encodes CASSVESAFSYEQYF. J is TRBJ2-7 and V is TRBV2; D not certain. Germline CDR1 and CDR2: SNHLY and FYNNEI. The V and J ends lost 4 bases and 0 bases respectively, with 13 bases between them. The CDR3 is 15 amino acids.

The V and J genes are TRBV6-5 and TRBJ2-7, with TRBD1 identical over 7 bases. The germline V gene encodes CDR1 MNHEY and CDR2 SVGAGI. The V segment lost 5 bases and the J segment 2 bases; nucleotides outside the gene matches: 9. This CDR3 comprises 15 residues. The CDR3 DNA reads TGTGCCAGCAGTGCCGGACAGGTGGGCCCCTACGAGCAGTACTTC. Amino acid sequence: CASSAGQVGPYEQYF.

V gene TRBV27 combines with J gene TRBJ1-5; 8 nucleotides line up with TRBD1. Per the germline V gene, CDR1 is MNHEY and CDR2 is SMNVEV (reference sequence). Germline trimming cut 5 bases from V and 5 bases from J; bases unmatched to any gene: 8. The length of the CDR3 is 15 residues. This CDR3 is CASSPLGQGHQPQHF. CDR3 DNA sequence: TGTGCCAGCAGTCCACTCGGACAGGGCCATCAGCCCCAGCATTTT.

This chain uses TRBV28 with TRBJ2-7; tentative D call: TRBD1 (6 bases). The germline V gene encodes CDR1 MDHEN and CDR2 SYDVKM. CDR3 length equals 14 residues. V lost 10 bases and J 2 bases, leaving 18 bases between the germline ends. CDR3 nucleotide sequence: TGTGCCACCGAGGCCAGGGGTGGGGCCTACGAGCAGTACTTC. It yields the protein CATEARGGAYEQYF.

The chain has TRBV27 and TRBJ2-7; 7 bases fit TRBD2. V gave up 5 bases and J gave up 2 bases; unmatched junction bases: 9. The CDR3 contains 15 residues. Germline values: CDR1 MNHEY, CDR2 SMNVEV (reference sequence). CDR3 in amino acids: CASSLLAVAPYEQYF. The CDR3 nucleotides are TGTGCCAGCAGTCTCCTAGCGGTGGCCCCCTACGAGCAGTACTTC.

This sequence joins TRBV5-4 and TRBJ2-1; 13 bases agree with TRBD2. V shed 4 bases, J shed 4 bases, and the junction held 2 bases outside the gene matches. The CDR3 runs 15 residues. The germline V gene encodes CDR1 SGHNT and CDR2 YYREEE (reference sequence). CDR3 sequence reads: CASSRTSGSYNEQFF. In DNA, the CDR3 is TGTGCCAGCAGCCGGACTAGCGGGAGTTACAATGAGCAGTTCTTC.

The CDR3 DNA sequence: TGTGCCAGCAGCGACGGTCTTGCGGGAGGACCAGATACGCAGTATTTT. Encoded protein: CASSDGLAGGPDTQYF. The chain is built from TRBV9 and TRBJ2-3, with 8 bases fitting TRBD2. Germline V CDR1 and CDR2: SGDLS, YYNGEE. The CDR3 has 16 amino acids. The ends lost 3 bases at V and 4 bases at J; junction bases unmatched: 10. The full variable domain, rest sourced from reference TRBV9 and TRBJ2-3, is DSGVTQTPKHLITATGQRVTLRCSPRSGDLSVYWYQQSLDQGLQFLIQYYNGEERAKGNILERFSAQQFPDLHSELNLSSLELGDSALYFCASSDGLAGGPDTQYFGPGTRLTVL.

The chain links TRBV19 to TRBJ2-7; D call uncertain. In germline, CDR1 is LNHDA, CDR2 SQIVND (reference sequence). The V end lost 2 bases, the J end lost 2 bases, and 10 bases lay between the germline ends. This CDR3 region has 14 residues. CDR3 DNA: TGTGCCAGTAGTATAAATGCCAGAGCCTACGAGCAGTACTTC. It codes for CASSINARAYEQYF.

The V and J genes are TRBV6-1 and TRBJ1-5; a weak D match, TRBD1 (6 bases). The V end lost 7 bases, the J end lost 5 bases, and 18 bases lay between the germline ends. This CDR3 has 15 amino acids. From germline, CDR1 is MNHNS and CDR2 SASEGT. The chain's CDR3 is CASMGAQRLDQPQHF. The CDR3 coding sequence is TGTGCCAGCATGGGGGCTCAGAGACTCGATCAGCCCCAGCATTTT.

The CDR3 coding sequence is TGTGCCAGCACCCCTGGGGGATCCTACGAGCAGTACTTC. It yields the protein CASTPGGSYEQYF. V is TRBV7-2 and J is TRBJ2-7; either TRBD1 or TRBD2 may supply D (5 bases each). Per germline, CDR1 SGHTA and CDR2 FQGNSA. This CDR3 region has 13 residues. The V gene lost 7 bases and the J gene lost 1 base, with 11 bases spanning the gap.

The genes are TRBV7-9 and TRBJ2-1, with a tentative D call TRBD1 (5 bases). V shed 4 bases and J shed 13 bases, with 14 bases lying between them. CDR1 and CDR2 (germline): SEHNR, FQNEAQ (reference sequence). The CDR3 runs 12 residues. Here the CDR3 reads CASSYPQGIQFF. The CDR3 coding sequence is TGTGCCAGCAGCTACCCCCAGGGCATACAGTTCTTC.

Points on this clone: The identical CDR3 is also encoded by other nucleotide sequences in the sample. The V gene is TRBV4-1, the J gene TRBJ2-7; D is undetermined. The V gene lost 0 bases and the J gene lost 3 bases, with 6 bases spanning the gap. CDR1 and CDR2 from the germline V gene are MGHRA and YSYEKL. The CDR3 extends over 13 amino acids. CDR3 sequence (DNA): TGCGCCAGCAGCCAAGAACGCAGCTACGAGCAGTACTTC. Encoded protein: CASSQERSYEQYF.

The chain carries TRBV4-1 and TRBJ1-3; D gene uncertain. CDR1 and CDR2 from the germline V gene are MGHRA and YSYEKL. This CDR3 has 17 amino acids. V lost 0 bases and J lost 0, with 12 bases in between. CDR3 amino acids: CASSQDEGKSSGNTIYF. The CDR3 bases are TGCGCCAGCAGCCAAGATGAAGGGAAAAGCTCTGGAAACACCATATATTTT.

This chain uses TRBV25-1 with TRBJ1-1, with 10 bases that match TRBD1. The V gene's germline CDR1 is MGHDK and CDR2 SYGVNS. The CDR3 spans 15 residues. V shed 5 bases, J shed 2 bases, and the junction held 5 bases outside the gene matches. The CDR3 protein is CASSPGQGFNTEAFF. The CDR3 DNA is TGTGCCAGCAGTCCGGGACAGGGGTTTAACACTGAAGCTTTCTTT.

This clone was observed once. This chain connects TRBV10-3 to TRBJ1-1; the match to TRBD1 covers 12 bases. Germline V gene sequence: CDR1 ENHRY, CDR2 SYGVKD. Trimming took 10 bases from V and 6 from J; bases not matched to a gene: 9. The CDR3 spans 14 residues. The CDR3 region is CATTMGTGGPEAFF. In DNA, the CDR3 is TGTGCCACCACGATGGGGACAGGGGGCCCTGAAGCTTTCTTT.

The chain links TRBV5-1 to TRBJ2-1; TRBD2 agrees at 10 bases. CDR1 is SGHRS and CDR2 is YFSETQ in the germline V gene. The CDR3 consists of 18 residues. V shed 0 bases and J 1 base; nucleotides not matched to a gene: 7. The DNA for the CDR3 is TGCGCCAGCAGCTTGGAGTTTACTAGCGGGACATCCTACAATGAGCAGTTCTTC. Protein sequence: CASSLEFTSGTSYNEQFF.